This T cell receptor beta chain stems from a study of cytomegalovirus exposure and HLA in healthy donors. Study context: A prior analysis found 90 million to 120 million unique TCR beta sequences from around 200 million T cells. The study's early data release held 75 million to 95 million unique TCRs from HLA-typed donors.

Whole-study findings and limits: Owing to their indistinguishability, certain V segments, notably TRBV6-2 and TRBV6-3, were excluded. Researchers catalogued some 160 TCR beta chains as cytomegalovirus-associated.

A multiplex PCR was run with 60 Vbeta primers and 13 Jbeta primers. Clones were read by immunoSEQ multiplex PCR, and TCRdb kept only the in-frame ones, dropping some. The repertoire holds some 150,000 clones, with 65% to 80% as singletons. Of note for this clone: Its antigen is not known.

V was clipped by 4 bases and J by 6 bases, with 18 bases between them. Germline lookup yields CDR1 SGHDT and CDR2 YYEEEE. CDR3 length: 15 residues. This receptor was identified in a woman aged 40 to 50 in good health and CMV-seronegative. Input material: PBMCs. The chain has TRBV5-6 and TRBJ2-3; weak D call: TRBD2 (6 bases). In DNA form, the CDR3 reads TGTGCCAGCAGCCATAGACTAGGTAGTGGGGATACGCAGTATTTT. Protein sequence: CASSHRLGSGDTQYF.